The TCR beta chain described here comes from a study of CD8+CD57+ T cells in acquired aplastic anemia. Study at large: Sorting CD4+ and CD8+ cells gave DNA averaging around 3 ug. Whole-study findings and limits: Patients had roughly 30 CD8+ CDR3 sequences in common with controls (the shared set). Patients did not significantly differ from controls in CD8+ Simpson's diversity.

Profiling of TCR beta VDJ combinations and CDR3 sequences used genomic DNA as template. One entry per CDR3 protein results from TCRdb running MiXCR on the reads. The sample yields about 190,000 distinct CDR3 sequences, 64% seen once. Remarks on this clonotype: Its antigen remains unknown.

The trim removed 1 base at V and 0 bases at J, leaving 5 bases unmatched. CDR1 and CDR2 from the germline V gene are MGHDK and SYGVNS. This CDR3 comprises 17 residues. The TCR sequence derives from a human donor with severe aplastic anemia or a healthy control (not recorded which). J is TRBJ2-4 and V is TRBV25-1; 8 nucleotides line up with TRBD2. Material: sorted CD4+, CD8+, or CD8+CD57+ T cells (not recorded which) from PBMCs. The CDR3 protein is CASSEWAGGLAKNIQYF. CDR3 in DNA: TGTGCCAGCAGTGAATGGGCGGGAGGCTTAGCCAAAAACATTCAGTACTTC.